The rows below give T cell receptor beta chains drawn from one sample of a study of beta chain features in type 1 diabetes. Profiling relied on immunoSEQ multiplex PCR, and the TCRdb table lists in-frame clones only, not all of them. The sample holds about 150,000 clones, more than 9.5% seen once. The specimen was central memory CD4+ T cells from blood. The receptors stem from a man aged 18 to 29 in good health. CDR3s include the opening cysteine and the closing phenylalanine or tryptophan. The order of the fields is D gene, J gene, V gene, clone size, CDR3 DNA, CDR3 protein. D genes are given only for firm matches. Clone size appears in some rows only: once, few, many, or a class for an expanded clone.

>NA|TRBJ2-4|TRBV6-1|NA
TGTGCCAGCAGTAATCTGGGGGCAGGTCCAAACATTCAGTACTTC
CASSNLGAGPNIQYF
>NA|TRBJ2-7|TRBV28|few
TGTGCCAGCAGTTTAGGGTATTCGTATCACTACGAGCAGTACTTC
CASSLGYSYHYEQYF
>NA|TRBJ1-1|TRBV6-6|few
TGTGCCAGCAAGTCAGGGAGAGACACTGAAGCTTTCTTT
CASKSGRDTEAFF
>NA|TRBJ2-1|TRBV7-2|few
TGTGCCAGCAGCTTAGCACAGGGTCGGTATGAGCAGTTCTTC
CASSLAQGRYEQFF
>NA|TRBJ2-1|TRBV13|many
TGTGCCAGCAGCCCCCGACAGAGACATGAGCAGTTCTTC
CASSPRQRHEQFF
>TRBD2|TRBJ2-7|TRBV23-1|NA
TGCGCCAGCAGTCAATCCGGGGGGACTTCCCGTTACGAGCAGTACTTC
CASSQSGGTSRYEQYF
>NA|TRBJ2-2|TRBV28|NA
TGTGCCAGCAGGGCATCGAACACCGGGGAGCTGTTTTTT
CASRASNTGELFF
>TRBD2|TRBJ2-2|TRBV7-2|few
TGTGCCAGCAGCCCGAGCGGGAGGGCCGCGAACACCGGGGAGCTGTTTTTT
CASSPSGRAANTGELFF
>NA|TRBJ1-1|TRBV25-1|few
TGTGCCAGCAGTGACTCGACAGCGAACACTGAAGCTTTCTTT
CASSDSTANTEAFF
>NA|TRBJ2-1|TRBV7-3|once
TGTGCCAGCAGCTCGACAACCTACAATGAGCAGTTCTTC
CASSSTTYNEQFF
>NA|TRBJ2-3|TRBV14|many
TGTGCCAGCAGCCAAGGGGGCGCAGATACGCAGTATTTT
CASSQGGADTQYF
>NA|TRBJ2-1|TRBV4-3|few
TGCGCCAGCAGCCAAGAGGGGAGGGGGAGAAGGATCTTC
CASSQEGRGRRIF
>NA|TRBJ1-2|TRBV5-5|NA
TGTGCCAGCAGCCCTCGAGAGAGCGGCTACACCTTC
CASSPRESGYTF
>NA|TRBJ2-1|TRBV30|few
TGTGCCTGGGGCGAAACAGGGTACTACAATGAGCAGTTCTTC
CAWGETGYYNEQFF
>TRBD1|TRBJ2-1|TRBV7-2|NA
TGTGCCAGCAGCTTAATCTCTGGACAGGCCTGGGATGAGCAGTTCTTC
CASSLISGQAWDEQFF
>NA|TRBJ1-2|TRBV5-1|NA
TGCGCCAGCAGCCAAGTAGGCAGGGCTTATGGCTACACCTTC
CASSQVGRAYGYTF
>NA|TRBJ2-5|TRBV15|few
TGTGCCACCAGCAGACCCCAGTACCAAGAGACCCAGTACTTC
CATSRPQYQETQYF
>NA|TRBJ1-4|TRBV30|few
TGTGCCTGGAATTTAGGACCAGGAAGCGAAAAACTGTTTTTT
CAWNLGPGSEKLFF
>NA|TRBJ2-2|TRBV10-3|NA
TGTGCCATCAAGGGGGTGGAAGGCACCGGGGAGCTGTTTTTT
CAIKGVEGTGELFF
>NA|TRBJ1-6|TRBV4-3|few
TGCGCCAGCAGCCAAGAGTCAGGGATAAGGTCACCCCTCCACTTT
CASSQESGIRSPLHF
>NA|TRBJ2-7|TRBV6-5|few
TGTGCCAGCAGTTACCTAGGGGGCGAGCAGTACTTC
CASSYLGGEQYF
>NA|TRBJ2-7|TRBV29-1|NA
TGCAGCGTTGAAGAACCAGGGGTCGAGCAGTACTTC
CSVEEPGVEQYF
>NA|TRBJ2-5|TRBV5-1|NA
TGCGCCAGCAGCGGACTAGGACAGGGCCAAGAGACCCAGTACTTC
CASSGLGQGQETQYF
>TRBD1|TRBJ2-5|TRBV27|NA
TGTGCCAGCAGTTCGAACTCAGGGGGCAAAGAGACCCAGTACTTC
CASSSNSGGKETQYF
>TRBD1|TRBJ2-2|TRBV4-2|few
TGTGCCAGCAGCCCCCAGGGGGCGGGGGAGCTGTTTTTT
CASSPQGAGELFF
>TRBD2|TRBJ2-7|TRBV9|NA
TGTGCCAGCAGCGGCCCTAGCGGGAGGTCCTACGAGCAGTACTTC
CASSGPSGRSYEQYF
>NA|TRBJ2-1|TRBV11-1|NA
TGTGCCAGCAGCTTCGGGCCGGTGGGCAATGAGCAGTTCTTC
CASSFGPVGNEQFF
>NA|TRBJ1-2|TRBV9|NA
TGTGCCAGCAGCGTAGTATCATCCGCCTACGGCTACACCTTC
CASSVVSSAYGYTF
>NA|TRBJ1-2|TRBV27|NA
TGTGCCAGCAGTCCGAGGACAGCTTCTAACTATGGCTACACCTTC
CASSPRTASNYGYTF
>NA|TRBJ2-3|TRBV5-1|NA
TGCGCCAGCAGCTTGGGGGGAGTCACAGATACGCAGTATTTT
CASSLGGVTDTQYF
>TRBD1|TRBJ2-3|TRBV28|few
TGTGCCAGCAGTTCCCCGGACAGGGTCACAGATACGCAGTATTTT
CASSSPDRVTDTQYF
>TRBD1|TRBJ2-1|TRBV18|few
TGTGCCAGCTCGCCGGGACAGGGGTTCGGGGAGCAGTTCTTC
CASSPGQGFGEQFF
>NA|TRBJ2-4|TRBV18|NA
TGTGCCAGCTCACCAGGGGAGTTGAGAAACATTCAGTACTTC
CASSPGELRNIQYF
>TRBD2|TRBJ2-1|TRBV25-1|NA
TGTGCCAGCAGTGAAATGATGAGGGAGGGGAATGAGCAGTTCTTC
CASSEMMREGNEQFF
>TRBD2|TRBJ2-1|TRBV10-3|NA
TGTGCCATCAGCCCCGGGACTAGCGGGGTGTACAATGAGCAGTTCTTC
CAISPGTSGVYNEQFF
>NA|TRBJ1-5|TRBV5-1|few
TGCGCCAGCAGCATTGGGGATAGCAATCAGCCCCAGCATTTT
CASSIGDSNQPQHF
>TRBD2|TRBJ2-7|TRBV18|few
TGTGCCAGCTCACCGCGGACTAGCGGGGGCCTGGTCGCCTACGAGCAGTACTTC
CASSPRTSGGLVAYEQYF
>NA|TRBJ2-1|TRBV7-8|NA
TGTGCCAGCAGCGAAACAGAGTACAATGAGCAGTTCTTC
CASSETEYNEQFF
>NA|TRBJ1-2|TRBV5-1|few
TGCGCCAGCAGCTTGTACCCTAACTATGGCTACACCTTC
CASSLYPNYGYTF
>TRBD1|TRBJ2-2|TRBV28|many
TGTGCCAGCAGCCGACAGGGGGAGGGCACCGGGGAGCTGTTTTTT
CASSRQGEGTGELFF
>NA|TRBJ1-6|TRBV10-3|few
TGTGCCATCACAGCTAACTATAATTCACCCCTCCACTTT
CAITANYNSPLHF
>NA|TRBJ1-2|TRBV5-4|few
TGTGCCAGCAGCCTCAACAGGGACTATGGCTACACCTTC
CASSLNRDYGYTF
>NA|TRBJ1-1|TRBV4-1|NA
TGCGCCAGCAGCCAATGGCTGGGGAACACTGAAGCTTTCTTT
CASSQWLGNTEAFF
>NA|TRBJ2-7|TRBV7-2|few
TGTGCCAGCAGCTTAGATGGGTCAGGGAAGTACGAGCAGTACTTC
CASSLDGSGKYEQYF
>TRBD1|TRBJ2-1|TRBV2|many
TGTGCCAGCAGCGCCGGGACAGGGTACAATGAGCAGTTCTTC
CASSAGTGYNEQFF
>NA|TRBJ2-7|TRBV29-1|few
TGCAGCGTTTGGAAGCTTAGCGAGCAGTACTTC
CSVWKLSEQYF
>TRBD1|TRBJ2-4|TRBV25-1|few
TGTGCCAGCAGTGAATCGGGACAGGGTTTAGACATTCAGTACTTC
CASSESGQGLDIQYF
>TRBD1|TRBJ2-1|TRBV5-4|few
TGTGCCAGCAGCGCAGGGGGCGGACGAGAGTTCTTC
CASSAGGGREFF
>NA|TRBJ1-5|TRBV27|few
TGTGCCAGCAACCCCGCGGGGGGTTTGGGATCCAATCAGCCCCAGCATTTT
CASNPAGGLGSNQPQHF
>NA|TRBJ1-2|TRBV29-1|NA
TGCAGCGTTGACTCCAGCCGTCTTGGCTACACCTTC
CSVDSSRLGYTF
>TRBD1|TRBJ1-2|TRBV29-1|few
TGCAGCGCTGGACAGGATAACTATGGCTACACCTTC
CSAGQDNYGYTF
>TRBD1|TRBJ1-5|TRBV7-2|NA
TGTGCCAGCAATTCGGACAGGGCCTTCAATCAGCCCCAGCATTTT
CASNSDRAFNQPQHF
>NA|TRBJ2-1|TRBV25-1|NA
TGTGCCAGCAGTGACGCTAAGAGGATGCGAGATGAGCAGTTCTTC
CASSDAKRMRDEQFF
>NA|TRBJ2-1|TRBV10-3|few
TGTGCCATTCGGGGGACCCCTTCCTACAATGAGCAGTTCTTC
CAIRGTPSYNEQFF
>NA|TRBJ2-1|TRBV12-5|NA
TGTGCTAGTGGTTCCTACAATGAGCAGTTCTTC
CASGSYNEQFF